Included here is one T cell receptor (beta chain) sequence, with context. Its specificity is unknown. Unmatched junction bases numbered 8, after V lost 5 bases and J lost 4 bases. This CDR3 is 15 amino acids long. Germline-derived CDR1 and CDR2 are SEHNR and FQNEAQ (reference sequence). This sample was included in a study of blood T cells in healthy people across ages. Study outcomes and limitations: Donor CMV status was unknown, possibly confounding expanded clonotype changes.

A second PCR, run for roughly 6 to 11 cycles, used a sample-barcoded 5' primer plus a J-beta primer mix. Each cDNA molecule, via a template-switch adaptor with 12 random nucleotides, was tagged. TCRdb recomputed calls from the 5' RACE reads with MiXCR, one row per CDR3 protein. Seen here are over 700,000 distinct CDR3 sequences, about 53% observed once, and the top ten hold about 42%. Every participating donor contributed 7.5 to 10 milliliters of peripheral blood through a draw. This clonotype was obtained from a man older than 75 in good health. This rearrangement joins TRBV7-9 to TRBJ2-7; 10 nucleotides match TRBD1. Sequenced sample: blood. The CDR3 coding sequence is TGTGCCAGCAGCGCACAAGACAGGGGGCAGTACGAGCAGTACTTC. Translated, it gives CASSAQDRGQYEQYF.